The source of this TCR beta chain is a study of response to subunit inactivated influenza vaccine (dated by TCRdb to 2016 to 2019). Regarding the study in general: To follow how T cells responded to a trivalent subunit inactivated influenza vaccine, the researchers relied on deep quantitative profiling of the T cell receptor repertoire.

This clonotype was observed a handful of times. Its antigen is currently not known. Base qualities are not at hand, and no much larger clone is one base apart. On the study overall, not on this receptor specifically: The authors suggested that each seasonal influenza vaccination may recruit only a limited number of new T cells.

CDR1 is given as MNHEY and CDR2 as SMNVEV, both from the germline V gene (reference sequence). Trimming costs V 3 bases and J 6 bases, and their ends lie 11 bases apart. The CDR3 holds 14 amino acids from the cysteine to the phenylalanine. CDR3 DNA only is kept here, 42 bases in frame from base 1. The library was generated by RT-PCR. Sequencing took place on an Illumina HiSeq 2500. Through fastp at Q25 and MiXCR, TCRdb rebuilt clones from the public reads, retaining in-frame beta chains. All rows with the same CDR3 protein become a single entry with the most common DNA and genes. The sample table lists 600,000 to 850,000 distinct CDR3 sequences, about 15% of them with a count of one. The biggest ten clones account for around 7.6% of the sample.

This receptor was identified in a man aged 50 to 60 who received an inactivated influenza vaccine. Donor details come from another sample of the same person, matched by shared clones. The rearrangement joined TRBV27 to TRBJ2-2; tentative D gene TRBD2, with 6 bases matching. The material sequenced was PBMCs from blood, taken 14 to 15 days before vaccination. The nucleotide sequence is TGTGCCAGCAGTTTCCGGAGGGTGGCCGGGGAGCTGTTTTTT. This translates into CASSFRRVAGELFF.